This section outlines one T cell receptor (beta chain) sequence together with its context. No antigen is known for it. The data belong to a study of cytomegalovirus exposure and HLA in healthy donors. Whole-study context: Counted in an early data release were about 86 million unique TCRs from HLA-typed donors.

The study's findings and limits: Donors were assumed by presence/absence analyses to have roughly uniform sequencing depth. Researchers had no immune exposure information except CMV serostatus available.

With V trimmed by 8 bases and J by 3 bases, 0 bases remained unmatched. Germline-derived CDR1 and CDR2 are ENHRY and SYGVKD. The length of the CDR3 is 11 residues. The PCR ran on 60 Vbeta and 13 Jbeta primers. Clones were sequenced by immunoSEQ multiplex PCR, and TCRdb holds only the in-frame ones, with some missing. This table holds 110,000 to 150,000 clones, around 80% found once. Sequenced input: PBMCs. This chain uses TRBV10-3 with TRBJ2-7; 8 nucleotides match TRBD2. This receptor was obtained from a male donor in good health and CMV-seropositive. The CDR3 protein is CAIRGGYEQYF. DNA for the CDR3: TGTGCCATCCGGGGGGGCTACGAGCAGTACTTC.